A single sample gave rise to the 26 T cell receptor beta chains below, sequenced in a study of shared clonotypes between healthy human individuals. TCRdb's copy holds only in-frame clones and misses some; the assay was immunoSEQ multiplex PCR. The table records 1.4 million or so clones, 98% of them present only once. Sequenced input: naive CD4+ T cells sorted from blood. The subset: CD45RA+ positively selected. All receptors derive from a man aged 30 to 45 in good health.

This clone was observed a single time. The rearrangement uses TRBV5-1 and TRBJ2-1; a weak D match, TRBD2 (6 bases). This CDR3 comprises 15 residues. Germline CDR1 reads SGHRS; CDR2 reads YFSETQ. V lost 5 bases and J lost 8, with 20 bases in between. The CDR3 loop is CASRRAGSRVDEQFF. The CDR3 DNA is TGCGCCAGCAGACGGGCCGGGAGCAGGGTCGATGAGCAGTTCTTC.

This chain links TRBV6-5 with TRBJ2-5; a possible D gene is TRBD1 (6 bases). Germline V CDR1 and CDR2: MNHEY, SVGAGI. There are 14 residues in the CDR3. Trimming removed 6 bases at V and 5 bases at J, with 16 bases between. The CDR3 DNA sequence: TGTGCCAGCAGGCAGGGACACGCCGGGGAGACCCAGTACTTC. Amino acid sequence: CASRQGHAGETQYF.

The chain uses TRBV2 and TRBJ2-5; possibly TRBD2 for D (6 bases). CDR1 SNHLY and CDR2 FYNNEI come from the germline V gene. The CDR3 totals 13 residues. Trimming pared 4 bases from V and 1 base from J, leaving 7 bases between. The CDR3 loop reads CASSGTTQETQYF. CDR3 in DNA: TGTGCCAGCAGTGGGACTACCCAAGAGACCCAGTACTTC.

Turning to this clone: One junction end disagrees with the germline gene, perhaps due to a read error. The V gene is TRBV27, the J gene TRBJ2-7, with 9 bases identical to TRBD2. This CDR3 has 13 amino acids. Germline CDR1 MNHEY, CDR2 SMNVEV (reference sequence). The chain's CDR3 is CASSFSGSLPSHF. DNA for the CDR3: TGTGCCAGCAGTTTTAGCGGGAGTTTGCCTTCCCATTTC.

The V and J genes are TRBV11-3 and TRBJ2-1; D call uncertain. Looked up from germline, CDR1 is SGHNT and CDR2 is YENEEA. CDR3 length: 15 residues. V was shortened by 3 bases and J by 5 bases, with 14 bases between the two germline ends. CDR3 DNA sequence: TGTGCCAGCAGCTTCCGACCAACCCCTGACAATGAGCAGTTCTTC. It encodes CASSFRPTPDNEQFF.

The rearrangement joins TRBV18 to TRBJ2-5; D is undetermined. Trimming pared 2 bases from V and 4 bases from J, leaving 8 bases between. The CDR3 totals 13 residues. CDR1 and CDR2 (germline): KGHSH, LQKENI. The CDR3 DNA follows: TGTGCCAGCTCACCAGGGATAACAGAGACCCAGTACTTC. Amino acids: CASSPGITETQYF. The variable domain in full, with the rest retrieved from reference TRBV18 and TRBJ2-5, is NAGVMQNPRHLVRRRGQEARLRCSPMKGHSHVYWYRQLPEEGLKFMVYLQKENIIDESGMPKERFSAEFPKEGPSILRIQQVVRGDSAAYFCASSPGITETQYFGPGTRLLVL.

The rearrangement joins TRBV7-8 to TRBJ2-7; TRBD2 matches at 8 bases. The ends lost 5 bases at V and 0 bases at J; junction bases unmatched: 6. The CDR3 sequence is 15 residues long. Germline V lookup: CDR1 SGHVS, CDR2 FQNEAQ. The CDR3 loop reads CASSTTSGPSYEQYF. The DNA for the CDR3 is TGTGCCAGCAGCACTACTAGCGGACCCTCCTACGAGCAGTACTTC. Full variable domain (rest looked up from reference TRBV7-8 and TRBJ2-7): GAGVSQSPRYKVAKRGQDVALRCDPISGHVSLFWYQQALGQGPEFLTYFQNEAQLDKSGLPSDRFFAERPEGSVSTLKIQRTQQEDSAVYLCASSTTSGPSYEQYFGPGTRLTVT.

This chain joins TRBV5-1 and TRBJ2-5; D is ambiguous. CDR1 SGHRS and CDR2 YFSETQ come from the germline V gene. CDR3 length equals 15 residues. Trimming removed 0 bases from V and 2 bases from J, with 11 bases in between. The DNA for the CDR3 is TGCGCCAGCAGCTTGGGAGACGCCCTACAAGAGACCCAGTACTTC. Protein: CASSLGDALQETQYF.

The count of this clone is one. CDR3 DNA sequence: TGTGCCAGCAGTGGGACTAGCTCCTACAATGAGCAGTTCTTC. It specifies CASSGTSSYNEQFF. The V and J genes are TRBV6-5 and TRBJ2-1, with 8 bases fitting TRBD2. The CDR3 is made up of 14 amino acids. The V gene end was trimmed by 5 bases and the J gene end by 0 bases; junction bases not matched to a gene: 0. Looked up from germline, CDR1 is MNHEY and CDR2 is SVGAGI.

J is TRBJ2-1 and V is TRBV7-2; TRBD2 matches 12 bases. V shed 3 bases and J 5 bases; nucleotides not matched to a gene: 2. The CDR3 has 15 residues. CDR1 is SGHTA, CDR2 FQGNSA, per germline. Written as DNA, the CDR3 is TGTGCCAGCAGCTTGACTAGCGGGAGCAACAATGAGCAGTTCTTC. This codes for CASSLTSGSNNEQFF. Filled out from reference TRBV7-2 and TRBJ2-1, the complete variable domain reads GAGVSQSPSNKVTEKGKDVELRCDPISGHTALYWYRQSLGQGLEFLIYFQGNSAPDKSGLPSDRFSAERTGGSVSTLTIQRTQQEDSAVYLCASSLTSGSNNEQFFGPGTRLTVL.

The rearrangement uses TRBV27 and TRBJ1-2, with no clear D. Trimming cost V 6 bases and J 0 bases, with 5 bases left between them. Germline V gene data show CDR1 as MNHEY and CDR2 as SMNVEV (reference sequence). There are 12 residues in the CDR3. This CDR3 is CASSTTNYGYTF. CDR3 nucleotide sequence: TGTGCCAGCAGCACCACTAACTATGGCTACACCTTC.

This chain connects TRBV7-3 to TRBJ2-1; 7 nucleotides align to TRBD2. V shed 6 bases, J shed 4 bases, and the junction held 6 bases outside the gene matches. CDR3 length: 14 amino acids. The V gene's germline CDR1 is SGHTA and CDR2 FQGTGA. CDR3 nucleotide sequence: TGTGCCAGCAGTTTGGTGGGACTATACAATGAGCAGTTCTTC. As protein: CASSLVGLYNEQFF.

The gene calls are TRBV6-5 and TRBJ1-2, with unresolved D. Germline assignment: CDR1 MNHEY and CDR2 SVGAGI. Trimming removed 3 bases at V and 2 bases at J, with 7 bases between. The CDR3 is 13 amino acids. The CDR3 protein is CASSYIQNYGYTF. The CDR3 nucleotides read TGTGCCAGCAGTTATATACAGAACTATGGCTACACCTTC.

The rearrangement joins TRBV28 to TRBJ1-5; TRBD1 is a possible D gene (6 bases). The CDR3 length is 16 residues. Trimming removed 6 bases at V and 2 bases at J, with 17 bases between. Germline lookup yields CDR1 MDHEN and CDR2 SYDVKM. The CDR3 DNA reads as TGTGCCAGCAGCCCACACAGGGCTTTAGGCAATCAGCCCCAGCATTTT. Amino acids: CASSPHRALGNQPQHF.

This chain links TRBV28 with TRBJ2-7; D possibly corresponds to TRBD1 (6 bases). The CDR3 is 13 residues long. The V gene's germline CDR1 is MDHEN and CDR2 SYDVKM. V lost 5 bases to trimming and J lost 3 bases, with 11 bases between them. The CDR3 loop is CASSHDRRYEQYF. The CDR3 nucleotides read TGTGCCAGCAGTCACGACAGGCGCTACGAGCAGTACTTC.

The chain recombines TRBV28 with TRBJ1-1; the D is unclear. The length of the CDR3 is 13 residues. Germline CDR1 MDHEN, CDR2 SYDVKM. V was cut by 8 bases and J by 3 bases, with 13 bases left in between. The CDR3 DNA reads as TGTGCCAGCCGGTGGGGAGAGTACACTGAAGCTTTCTTT. Amino acids: CASRWGEYTEAFF.

The rearrangement uses TRBV5-1 and TRBJ2-1; 12 nucleotides agree with TRBD2. Per the germline V gene, CDR1 is SGHRS and CDR2 is YFSETQ. This CDR3 has 16 amino acids. V shed 2 bases and J 2 bases; nucleotides not matched to a gene: 2. The CDR3 DNA is TGCGCCAGCAGCTTTGGACTAGCGGGAACCTACAATGAGCAGTTCTTC. Translation: CASSFGLAGTYNEQFF. Full variable domain (missing parts from reference TRBV5-1 and TRBJ2-1): KAGVTQTPRYLIKTRGQQVTLSCSPISGHRSVSWYQQTPGQGLQFLFEYFSETQRNKGNFPGRFSGRQFSNSRSEMNVSTLELGDSALYLCASSFGLAGTYNEQFFGPGTRLTVL.

The J gene is TRBJ1-5, the V gene TRBV6-6; 10 bases agree with TRBD1. Germline CDR1 MNHNY, CDR2 SVGAGI (reference sequence). The junction had 7 bases not matched to a gene; V was cut back by 6 bases and J by 5 bases. The CDR3 extends over 15 amino acids. CDR3 in amino acids: CASRHRDRGYQPQHF. The CDR3 coding sequence is TGTGCCAGCAGGCACCGGGACAGGGGTTATCAGCCCCAGCATTTT.

J is TRBJ2-6 and V is TRBV5-1; TRBD1 agrees at 10 bases. The CDR3 loop spans 17 amino acids. The J segment lost 4 bases and the V segment lost 1 base, leaving 5 bases of the junction unmatched. The V gene's germline CDR1 is SGHRS and CDR2 YFSETQ. CDR3 region: CASSLTGTGVGANVLTF. The CDR3 DNA reads as TGCGCCAGCAGCTTGACTGGGACAGGGGTCGGGGCCAACGTCCTGACTTTC.

The V and J genes are TRBV28 and TRBJ2-1, with D possibly TRBD2 on 5 matching bases. The V end was cut by 2 bases, the J end by 9 bases, with 11 bases between. The CDR3 has 13 amino acids. In germline, CDR1 is MDHEN, CDR2 SYDVKM. This CDR3 is CASSLLAPSEQFF. CDR3 sequence (DNA): TGTGCCAGCAGTTTACTAGCTCCCTCTGAGCAGTTCTTC.

This clone showed up just once. This chain uses TRBV6-6 with TRBJ2-7, with a weak D call TRBD2 (5 bases). This CDR3 has 13 amino acids. CDR1 is MNHNY, CDR2 SVGAGI, per germline (reference sequence). V was clipped by 5 bases and J by 2 bases, with 10 bases between them. CDR3 in amino acids: CASSNGLAYEQYF. The CDR3 DNA is TGTGCCAGCAGTAACGGACTGGCCTACGAGCAGTACTTC.

The chain employs TRBV13 and TRBJ1-5; no reliable D call. CDR1 PRHDT and CDR2 FYEKMQ come from the germline V gene (reference sequence). Trimming cost V 4 bases and J 3 bases, with 13 bases left between them. There are 15 residues in the CDR3. This chain's CDR3 is CASSSGREANQPQHF. The DNA of the CDR3 is TGTGCCAGCAGCTCCGGCCGGGAGGCCAATCAGCCCCAGCATTTT.

J is TRBJ2-5 and V is TRBV2; D call uncertain. CDR1 is SNHLY, CDR2 FYNNEI, per germline. CDR3 length: 13 residues. V lost 8 bases to trimming and J lost 0 bases, with 10 bases between them. The CDR3 protein is CASHGVYQETQYF. DNA for the CDR3: TGTGCCAGCCATGGTGTGTACCAAGAGACCCAGTACTTC.

In regard to this clone: Different DNA sequences within this sample yield the same CDR3. J is TRBJ1-1 and V is TRBV6-1; tentatively, D is TRBD1 (6 bases). V was trimmed by 4 bases and J by 0 bases, leaving 9 bases between them. The germline V gene has CDR1 MNHNS and CDR2 SASEGT. This CDR3 has 14 residues. The CDR3 spells CASSGTGLNTEAFF. For the CDR3, the DNA is TGTGCCAGCAGTGGAACAGGGCTGAACACTGAAGCTTTCTTT.

The V gene is TRBV28, the J gene TRBJ2-7; 9 positions match TRBD2. The CDR3 consists of 14 residues. After removal of 7 bases from V and 2 bases from J, the junction contained 6 bases not matched to a gene. Germline-derived CDR1 and CDR2 are MDHEN and SYDVKM. The CDR3 here is CASTGLALTYEQYF. The CDR3 DNA reads TGTGCCAGCACGGGACTAGCCTTGACCTACGAGCAGTACTTC. The whole variable domain, filled in from reference TRBV28 and TRBJ2-7, reads DVKVTQSSRYLVKRTGEKVFLECVQDMDHENMFWYRQDPGLGLRLIYFSYDVKMKEKGDIPEGYSVSREKKERFSLILESASTNQTSMYLCASTGLALTYEQYFGPGTRLTVT.

The rearrangement uses TRBV5-1 and TRBJ2-2; the match to TRBD1 covers 12 bases. The CDR3 loop spans 17 amino acids. The V gene's germline CDR1 is SGHRS and CDR2 YFSETQ. V gave up 0 bases and J gave up 6 bases; unmatched junction bases: 6. The CDR3 is CASSLGPRDRGPGELFF. CDR3 bases: TGCGCCAGCAGCTTGGGTCCCCGGGACAGGGGGCCCGGGGAGCTGTTTTTT.